This paragraph covers one TCR beta chain sequence. Its specificity is not known. The CDR3 extends over 14 amino acids. Per the germline V gene, CDR1 is PRHDT and CDR2 is FYEKMQ (reference sequence). The ends lost 4 bases at V and 2 bases at J; junction bases unmatched: 5. The source of the sample is a study of blood T cells in healthy people across ages. Study-wide results and caveats: Roughly linear age-related decline in beta diversity appeared, significant by age about 40.

Primers used in a second PCR of roughly 6 to 12 cycles were a sample-barcoded 5' primer and a J-beta primer mix. TCRdb analysed the 5' RACE reads with MiXCR anew, one entry per CDR3 protein. The sample comprises over 700,000 distinct CDR3 sequences, 25% of which are singletons, and under 10% rests with the top ten. Another study also made use of these data, one on T cells of mothers and their children. As that report states: The yield was over 8 million TCR beta CDR3 reads from each mother and 2.5 million to 3 million from each child. For unrelated pairs as for related ones, thymic selection shapes TCR recombination output similarly.

This chain connects TRBV13 to TRBJ2-7, with 7 nucleotides matching TRBD1. The receptor comes from a boy younger than 18 in good health. Sequencing used blood. The DNA of the CDR3 is TGTGCCAGCAGCTCCCCGGGACAGACCTACGAGCAGTACTTC. Amino acid sequence: CASSSPGQTYEQYF.